These T cell receptor beta chains were read from a single sample in a study of cytomegalovirus exposure and HLA in healthy donors. Profiling relied on immunoSEQ multiplex PCR, and the TCRdb table lists in-frame clones only, not all of them. Here the sample spans 150,000 to 200,000 clones, 82% being singletons. The sample comprised PBMCs. The receptors come from a woman between 45 and 60 years old in good health and CMV-seronegative. The CDR3 runs from the conserved cysteine through the conserved F or W. A D gene is named only where the DNA matches it firmly. Only part of the rows carry a size: once, few, many, or a class if the clone is expanded.

d_gene,abundance,j_gene,v_gene,CDR3nt,CDR3aa
-,-,TRBJ1-4,TRBV15,TGTGCCACCAGCGGACAGACAACTAATGAAAAACTGTTTTTT,CATSGQTTNEKLFF
-,-,TRBJ2-3,TRBV5-1,TGCGCCAGCAGCTTGCGGGGAGCGGGCCCCTCCACAGATACGCAGTATTTT,CASSLRGAGPSTDTQYF
TRBD1,-,TRBJ2-1,TRBV28,TGTGCCAGCAGTATTCCGGGACAGGGTCCCTTTGATGAGCAGTTCTTC,CASSIPGQGPFDEQFF
TRBD1,-,TRBJ2-7,TRBV2,TGTGCCAGCACAAAGGCCGGGACAGGTTCCTACGAGCAGTACTTC,CASTKAGTGSYEQYF
TRBD1,few,TRBJ1-2,TRBV19,TGTGCCAGTAGTATCCTCGGGACAGCTCCTTATGGCTACACCTTC,CASSILGTAPYGYTF
-,once,TRBJ2-7,TRBV2,TGTGCCAGCACCCCAGAAACCTCCTACGAGCAGTACTTC,CASTPETSYEQYF
-,-,TRBJ1-5,TRBV15,TGTGCCACCAGCAGAGATCTTGGCTCCCCGGGGCAGCCCCAGCATTTT,CATSRDLGSPGQPQHF
-,-,TRBJ1-6,TRBV6-5,TGTGCCAGCAGGGTGGGGCAGTTTAATTCACCCCTCCACTTT,CASRVGQFNSPLHF
-,-,TRBJ1-2,TRBV2,TGTGCCAGCGCTTTGAACCCCGGGAATGGCTACACCTTC,CASALNPGNGYTF
TRBD2,-,TRBJ2-1,TRBV2,TGTGCCAGCAGCTTAAAAGCGGGGGGGCCTTACAATGAGCAGTTCTTC,CASSLKAGGPYNEQFF